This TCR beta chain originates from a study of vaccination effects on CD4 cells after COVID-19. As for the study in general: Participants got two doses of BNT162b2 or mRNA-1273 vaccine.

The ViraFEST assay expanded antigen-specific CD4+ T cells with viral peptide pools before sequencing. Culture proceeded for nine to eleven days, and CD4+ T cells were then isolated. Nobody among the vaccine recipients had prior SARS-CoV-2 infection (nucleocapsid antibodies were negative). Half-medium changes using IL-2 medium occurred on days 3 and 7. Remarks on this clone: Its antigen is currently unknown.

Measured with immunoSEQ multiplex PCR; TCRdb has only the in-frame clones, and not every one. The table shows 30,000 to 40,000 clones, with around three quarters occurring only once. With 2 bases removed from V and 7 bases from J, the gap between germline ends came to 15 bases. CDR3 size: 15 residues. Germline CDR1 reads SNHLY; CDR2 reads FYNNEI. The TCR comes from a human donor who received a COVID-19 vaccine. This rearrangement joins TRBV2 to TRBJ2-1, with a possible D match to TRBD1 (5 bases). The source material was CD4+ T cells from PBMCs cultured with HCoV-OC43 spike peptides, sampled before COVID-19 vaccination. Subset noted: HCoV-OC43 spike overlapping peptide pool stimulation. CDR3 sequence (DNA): TGTGCCAGCAGTGAAACAGGATTGGGGTCAAATGAGCAGTTCTTC. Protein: CASSETGLGSNEQFF.